The 6 T cell receptor beta chains presented below share a single source sample, sequenced in a study of post-analysis software for immune sequencing data. These receptors' targets are unknown. The authors incorporated unique molecular identifiers into the TCR beta cDNA libraries. One entry per CDR3 protein, called by TCRdb with MiXCR from the PCR reads. The sample includes hundreds of thousands of distinct CDR3 sequences, 30% of them seen just once. Study outcomes and limitations: About five TRBV segments, including TRBV5-6, TRBV5-1 and TRBV20-1, were more frequent in patients than controls.

The sample taken for sequencing was blood. These receptors were collected from a girl aged 10 to 17 with multiple sclerosis.

The chain has TRBV6-4 and TRBJ2-3; 8 nucleotides match TRBD1. This CDR3 is 14 amino acids long. In germline, CDR1 is MRHNA, CDR2 SNTAGT. V was clipped by 3 bases and J by 4 bases; unmatched bases: 3. The CDR3 nucleotides read TGTGCCAGCAGTGAGACAGGGGAGGCAGATACGCAGTATTTT. Translating gives CASSETGEADTQYF.

CDR3 amino acids: CSVSWLNTEAFF. Written as DNA, the CDR3 is TGCAGCGTCTCCTGGTTGAACACTGAAGCTTTCTTT. This chain links TRBV29-1 with TRBJ1-1; D gene unclear. The CDR3 sequence is 12 residues long. The V end lost 6 bases, the J end lost 0 bases, and 8 bases lay between the germline ends. Per the germline V gene, CDR1 is SQVTM and CDR2 is ANQGSEA. Complete variable domain (other parts from reference TRBV29-1 and TRBJ1-1): SAVISQKPSRDICQRGTSLTIQCQVDSQVTMMFWYRQQPGQSLTLIATANQGSEATYESGFVIDKFPISRPNLTFSTLTVSNMSPEDSSIYLCSVSWLNTEAFFGQGTRLTVV.

This clonotype was picked up a small number of times. J is TRBJ2-1 and V is TRBV7-9; TRBD1 agrees at 9 bases. The CDR3 contains 13 residues. With 10 bases clipped from V and 2 bases from J, the junction kept 3 bases outside the gene matches. Germline V gene lookup returns CDR1 SEHNR and CDR2 FQNEAQ (reference sequence). The CDR3 spells CATGQGTYNEQFF. The CDR3 DNA reads TGTGCCACCGGACAGGGGACCTACAATGAGCAGTTCTTC.

This clonotype was detected only a few times. The gene calls are TRBV9 and TRBJ2-1; maybe TRBD1 (6 bases). Germline values: CDR1 SGDLS, CDR2 YYNGEE. Trimming took 4 bases from V and 7 from J, leaving 18 bases between them. This CDR3 comprises 15 residues. The CDR3 sequence is CASSPRQGMGNEQFF. The CDR3 DNA reads as TGTGCCAGCAGCCCCAGGCAGGGGATGGGAAATGAGCAGTTCTTC.

This chain links TRBV28 with TRBJ2-4; D may be TRBD1 or TRBD2 (6 bases each). Germline V gene lookup returns CDR1 MDHEN and CDR2 SYDVKM. There are 15 residues in the CDR3. Trimming removed 4 bases at V and 1 base at J, with 11 bases between. As DNA, the CDR3 is TGTGCCAGCAGTTCAGGGGACTCGGCCAAAAACATTCAGTACTTC. This sequence encodes CASSSGDSAKNIQYF.

The rearrangement uses TRBV10-2 and TRBJ2-3, with unresolved D. V lost 2 bases and J 0 bases, leaving 12 bases between the germline ends. The CDR3 runs 16 residues. Germline lookup yields CDR1 WSHSY and CDR2 SAAADI. The CDR3, as DNA: TGCGCCAGCAGTGAGCCGAACAGTCCTAGCACAGATACGCAGTATTTT. Its translation is CASSEPNSPSTDTQYF.